Following are 30 T cell receptor beta chains from one sample sequenced in a study of shared clonotypes between healthy human individuals. Here immunoSEQ multiplex PCR was the method, and the copy in TCRdb shows in-frame clones only, minus some. The data contain roughly 450,000 clones, approximately 85% of them seen just once; the ten biggest clones take up 10% to 15%. Sequenced sample: PBMCs. Receptors were obtained from a woman in her 40s in good health. Some clones in this sample may be carry-over from other donors' samples.

This clone was seen only a few times. This chain links TRBV4-2 with TRBJ2-2; the D is unclear. Trimming left V 0 bases short and J 1 base short, with 9 bases between. Per germline, CDR1 LGHNA and CDR2 YNFKEQ. This CDR3 contains 16 residues. The CDR3 sequence: CASSQDILGNTGELFF. In nucleotides, the CDR3 is TGTGCCAGCAGCCAAGATATCCTAGGGAACACCGGGGAGCTGTTTTTT.

The V and J genes are TRBV28 and TRBJ2-7; D remains ambiguous. Trimming removed 1 base at V and 0 bases at J, with 10 bases between. CDR3 length: 15 amino acids. From germline, CDR1 is MDHEN and CDR2 SYDVKM. The CDR3 loop reads CASSLLAVASYEQYF. The CDR3 DNA is TGTGCCAGCAGTTTATTGGCAGTAGCCTCCTACGAGCAGTACTTC.

The rearrangement joins TRBV19 to TRBJ2-2; 10 positions match TRBD2. This CDR3 contains 17 residues. J was trimmed by 3 bases and V by 4 bases; bases with no gene match: 8. Germline-derived CDR1 and CDR2 are LNHDA and SQIVND (reference sequence). The CDR3 loop reads CASSKPGLAEYTGELFF. The CDR3, as DNA: TGTGCCAGTAGTAAGCCCGGACTAGCGGAATACACCGGGGAGCTGTTTTTT.

J is TRBJ2-7 and V is TRBV6-5; tentative D call: TRBD2 (5 bases). V lost 2 bases to trimming and J lost 3 bases, with 11 bases between them. CDR1 MNHEY and CDR2 SVGAGI come from the germline V gene. The CDR3 length is 14 residues. CDR3 nucleotides: TGTGCCAGCAGTTACGCGGGTAGCAGCTACGAGCAGTACTTC. It specifies CASSYAGSSYEQYF.

The sample holds one count of this clone. This chain uses TRBV4-2 with TRBJ2-3, with D tentatively TRBD2 (6 bases). The CDR3 is 15 amino acids. V was cut by 2 bases and J by 2 bases, with 11 bases left in between. CDR1 LGHNA and CDR2 YNFKEQ come from the germline V gene. The CDR3 sequence is CASSQSSVHTDTQYF. Written as DNA, the CDR3 is TGTGCCAGCAGCCAATCTAGCGTCCACACAGATACGCAGTATTTT.

The rearrangement links TRBV30 to TRBJ2-7; D is uncertain. This CDR3 is 11 amino acids long. Germline CDR1 reads GTSNPN; CDR2 reads SVGIG (reference sequence). V was cut by 1 base and J by 6 bases, with 7 bases left in between. CDR3 residues: CAWSEPLEQYF. DNA for the CDR3: TGTGCCTGGAGTGAACCCCTCGAGCAGTACTTC.

The genes are TRBV6-1 and TRBJ2-7; the match to TRBD2 covers 9 bases. V shed 10 bases, J shed 3 bases, and the junction held 10 bases outside the gene matches. The length of the CDR3 is 14 residues. CDR1 is MNHNS and CDR2 is SASEGT in the germline V gene. The CDR3 DNA sequence: TGTGCCATAAGACCTAGCGGGAAAATCTACGAGCAGTACTTC. This encodes CAIRPSGKIYEQYF.

The V and J genes are TRBV9 and TRBJ2-1; D gene uncertain. The V end was cut by 3 bases, the J end by 4 bases, with 8 bases between. Germline CDR1 is SGDLS and CDR2 is YYNGEE. The CDR3 runs 13 residues. CDR3 sequence (DNA): TGTGCCAGCAGCGCCGATCCATACAATGAGCAGTTCTTC. Translation gives CASSADPYNEQFF.

This clone has only one observation. The chain couples TRBV5-8 to TRBJ2-1; 12 bases are a match to TRBD2. The CDR3 loop spans 18 amino acids. Germline V gives CDR1 SGHTS, CDR2 YDEGEE. With 4 bases clipped from V and 0 bases from J, the junction kept 8 bases outside the gene matches. Written as DNA, the CDR3 is TGTGCCAGCAGCCCCGGGACTAGCGGGCGTCGCTCCTACAATGAGCAGTTCTTC. Encoded protein: CASSPGTSGRRSYNEQFF. Drawing the rest from reference TRBV5-8 and TRBJ2-1, the complete variable domain is EAGVTQSPTHLIKTRGQQATLRCSPISGHTSVYWYQQALGLGLQFLLWYDEGEERNRGNFPPRFSGRQFPNYSSELNVNALELEDSALYLCASSPGTSGRRSYNEQFFGPGTRLTVL.

This sequence joins TRBV5-4 and TRBJ1-4; TRBD1 matches 7 bases. V shed 0 bases and J 1 base; nucleotides not matched to a gene: 0. There are 15 residues in the CDR3. CDR1 and CDR2 from the germline V gene are SGHNT and YYREEE (reference sequence). CDR3 in amino acids: CASSLDRGTNEKLFF. CDR3 bases: TGTGCCAGCAGCTTGGACAGGGGAACTAATGAAAAACTGTTTTTT.

V gene TRBV9 combines with J gene TRBJ2-3; D gene uncertain. The CDR3 extends over 14 amino acids. CDR1 is SGDLS, CDR2 YYNGEE, per germline. Trimming took off 3 bases at V and 1 base at J, with 9 bases between the two ends. The CDR3 loop reads CASSEGPGTDTQYF. The CDR3 DNA reads TGTGCCAGCAGCGAGGGTCCCGGCACAGATACGCAGTATTTT. The entire variable domain, with the rest obtained from reference TRBV9 and TRBJ2-3, is as follows: DSGVTQTPKHLITATGQRVTLRCSPRSGDLSVYWYQQSLDQGLQFLIQYYNGEERAKGNILERFSAQQFPDLHSELNLSSLELGDSALYFCASSEGPGTDTQYFGPGTRLTVL.

The gene calls are TRBV7-9 and TRBJ2-1, with 10 bases fitting TRBD2. This CDR3 has 17 residues. The germline gives CDR1 SEHNR, CDR2 FQNEAQ (reference sequence). The junction had 8 bases not matched to a gene; V was cut back by 1 base and J by 5 bases. The CDR3 region is CASSLGGLAGVNNEQFF. In DNA, the CDR3 is TGTGCCAGCAGCTTAGGGGGTCTAGCGGGAGTGAACAATGAGCAGTTCTTC.

This clone occurred once. The CDR3 DNA is TGTGCCAGCAGCTTATATAGGGACGCCGGGGAGCTGTTTTTT. As protein: CASSLYRDAGELFF. V is TRBV7-2 and J is TRBJ2-2; D might be TRBD1 or TRBD2, each matching 5 bases. The V gene's germline CDR1 is SGHTA and CDR2 FQGNSA. Trimming cost V 2 bases and J 6 bases, with 10 bases left between them. This CDR3 comprises 14 residues.

The J gene is TRBJ1-4, the V gene TRBV7-8, with D possibly TRBD1 on 5 matching bases. This CDR3 is 18 amino acids long. The V gene's germline CDR1 is SGHVS and CDR2 FQNEAQ. V lost 2 bases and J 0 bases, leaving 16 bases between the germline ends. CDR3 in DNA: TGTGCCAGCAGCTTACCAGGGCGAAAAAGACCAACTAATGAAAAACTGTTTTTT. Its translation: CASSLPGRKRPTNEKLFF.

V and J are TRBV30 and TRBJ2-1; the D gene is possibly TRBD2 (5 bases). The CDR3 has 10 residues. The germline CDR1 and CDR2 sequences are GTSNPN and SVGIG (reference sequence). The V and J ends lost 3 bases and 12 bases respectively, with 9 bases between them. This chain's CDR3 is CAWSRGPQFF. The CDR3 bases are TGTGCCTGGAGCCGGGGTCCGCAGTTCTTC.

This clone was picked up many times. DNA for the CDR3: TGTGCCAGCAGAGGCTCGGCGGGAGCTGGGCATGAGCAGTTCTTC. This codes for CASRGSAGAGHEQFF. The V and J genes are TRBV2 and TRBJ2-1; 7 bases align to TRBD2. V trimming: 6 bases; J trimming: 8 bases; junction bases outside the gene matches: 13. In germline, CDR1 is SNHLY, CDR2 FYNNEI. The CDR3 runs to 15 residues.

CDR3 sequence: CASSLDPGQYTEAFF. The CDR3 nucleotides are TGTGCCAGCAGCCTGGACCCGGGACAGTACACTGAAGCTTTCTTT. J is TRBJ1-1 and V is TRBV5-4; 7 nucleotides match TRBD1. Germline V CDR1 and CDR2: SGHNT, YYREEE (reference sequence). The CDR3 is made up of 15 amino acids. Trimming took 4 bases from V and 3 from J; bases not matched to a gene: 9.

The chain uses TRBV28 and TRBJ2-3; TRBD1 or TRBD2 may be the D gene (5 bases each). V was shortened by 1 base and J by 2 bases, with 19 bases between the two germline ends. The germline CDR1 and CDR2 sequences are MDHEN and SYDVKM. The CDR3 runs to 18 residues. The DNA for the CDR3 is TGTGCCAGCAGTTTATTTCGTGGGGGATTTGGAATCACAGATACGCAGTATTTT. Protein product: CASSLFRGGFGITDTQYF.

On this clone itself: A much larger clone differs from this one at a single base, so this may be a read error. Other DNA sequences of this sample code for an identical CDR3. The V call is TRBV7-3, the J call TRBJ2-1, with 12 positions matching TRBD2. The germline CDR1 and CDR2 sequences are SGHTA and FQGTGA. This CDR3 is built from 15 residues. J gave up 2 bases and V 5 bases, and 1 base lay outside the gene matches. The CDR3 reads CASSLAGGPYNEQFF. In nucleotides, the CDR3 is TGTGCCAGCAGCCTAGCGGGAGGGCCCTACAATGAGCAGTTCTTC.

V and J are TRBV28 and TRBJ2-7, with a tentative D call TRBD2 (7 bases). The CDR3 spans 18 residues. V was shortened by 5 bases and J by 3 bases, with 26 bases between the two germline ends. Germline CDR1 reads MDHEN; CDR2 reads SYDVKM. The CDR3 loop is CASSRGGGSSLSLYEQYF. DNA for the CDR3: TGTGCCAGCAGTAGGGGGGGCGGGAGCTCCTTATCCCTCTACGAGCAGTACTTC. The variable domain in full, with the rest retrieved from reference TRBV28 and TRBJ2-7, is DVKVTQSSRYLVKRTGEKVFLECVQDMDHENMFWYRQDPGLGLRLIYFSYDVKMKEKGDIPEGYSVSREKKERFSLILESASTNQTSMYLCASSRGGGSSLSLYEQYFGPGTRLTVT.

The table lists this clone with a few counts. CDR3 nucleotide sequence: TGCGCCAGCAGCTTGGATTCGAGGTACAATGAGCAGTTCTTC. This encodes CASSLDSRYNEQFF. The chain has TRBV5-1 and TRBJ2-1; D call uncertain. Germline V gene data show CDR1 as SGHRS and CDR2 as YFSETQ. Trimming cost V 0 bases and J 4 bases, with 8 bases left between them. The CDR3 is 14 residues long.

The chain has TRBV19 and TRBJ1-2; 8 bases map to TRBD1. J gave up 3 bases and V 9 bases, and 9 bases lay outside the gene matches. CDR1 and CDR2 from the germline V gene are LNHDA and SQIVND (reference sequence). This CDR3 spans 14 amino acids. CDR3 bases: TGTGCCAGCCTAAGGGACAGGCGAGACTATGGCTACACCTTC. It encodes CASLRDRRDYGYTF.

The rearrangement uses TRBV28 and TRBJ1-2, with D perhaps TRBD1 (5 bases). Germline-derived CDR1 and CDR2 are MDHEN and SYDVKM. The germline V and J ends were trimmed by 4 bases and 7 bases, with 16 bases remaining between them. The CDR3 contains 14 residues. Here the CDR3 DNA reads TGTGCCAGCAGTTCTTCCTTAGAGAGGGGTGGCTACACCTTC. Its translation: CASSSSLERGGYTF.

V is TRBV6-5 and J is TRBJ2-4; weak D call: TRBD2 (5 bases). Germline V gene data show CDR1 as MNHEY and CDR2 as SVGAGI. V gave up 5 bases and J gave up 3 bases, with 14 bases separating them. This CDR3 has 15 residues. CDR3 protein: CASSRGEKGKNIQYF. CDR3 DNA sequence: TGTGCCAGCAGTCGGGGAGAGAAAGGCAAAAACATTCAGTACTTC.

The rearrangement uses TRBV5-1 and TRBJ2-2; a possible D gene is TRBD1 (5 bases). The CDR3 sequence is 17 residues long. V lost 0 bases and J 8 bases, leaving 20 bases between the germline ends. Germline V gene sequence: CDR1 SGHRS, CDR2 YFSETQ. CDR3: CASSLVGDRSGRGELFF. The CDR3 DNA follows: TGCGCCAGCAGCTTGGTGGGTGACAGATCTGGAAGGGGGGAGCTGTTTTTT.

Remarks on this clone: This may be a read error: a much more frequent sequence differs by one nucleotide. Other DNA sequences in this sample translate to the same CDR3. This chain links TRBV19 with TRBJ1-1; no clear D. CDR1 LNHDA and CDR2 SQIVND come from the germline V gene (reference sequence). V shed 3 bases and J shed 0 bases, with 5 bases lying between them. The CDR3 is 13 amino acids. The CDR3, as DNA: TGTGCCAGTAGTATCGTGGTGAACACTGAAGCTTTCTTT. This sequence encodes CASSIVVNTEAFF.

This CDR3 reads CASRFQETQYF. The CDR3 nucleotides read TGTGCCAGCCGATTCCAGGAGACCCAGTACTTC. The chain recombines TRBV19 with TRBJ2-5; D not certain. From germline, CDR1 is LNHDA and CDR2 SQIVND (reference sequence). This CDR3 spans 11 amino acids. The V end was cut by 9 bases, the J end by 5 bases, with 10 bases between.

This clone appeared once. The rearrangement uses TRBV29-1 and TRBJ2-5; 11 positions match TRBD1. The tail of the sequence fits TRBJ2-7 better, so the J call may be wrong. The CDR3 extends over 14 amino acids. Germline-derived CDR1 and CDR2 are SQVTM and ANQGSEA. CDR3 loop: CSVEEGQGAYEQYF. For the CDR3, the DNA is TGCAGCGTTGAGGAGGGACAGGGGGCCTACGAGCAGTACTTC.

The chain uses TRBV4-1 and TRBJ1-6; D call uncertain. The germline V and J ends were trimmed by 0 bases and 10 bases, with 7 bases remaining between them. CDR1 and CDR2 from the germline V gene are MGHRA and YSYEKL. The CDR3 totals 13 residues. The CDR3 sequence: CASSQDRESPLHF. The CDR3, as DNA: TGCGCCAGCAGCCAAGATAGGGAATCACCCCTCCACTTT.

The gene calls are TRBV6-6 and TRBJ1-1, with D unresolved. Looked up from germline, CDR1 is MNHNY and CDR2 is SVGAGI (reference sequence). The V gene lost 7 bases and the J gene lost 8 bases, with 11 bases spanning the gap. The CDR3 extends over 11 amino acids. The DNA of the CDR3 is TGTGCCAGCAACCCCCCCATGGAAGCTTTCTTT. Protein product: CASNPPMEAFF.